This passage covers 17 T cell receptor beta chains from one sample sequenced in a study of radiation and T cells in renal cell carcinoma. Sample time point: blood 4 weeks post-SBRT, at nephrectomy. Sample treatment: 15 Gy SBRT to primary tumor, nephrectomy 4 weeks later. Measured with immunoSEQ multiplex PCR; TCRdb has only the in-frame clones, and not every one. This sample has approximately 150,000 clones, with 86% found just once. The material was blood, obtained from a patient whose treatment included radiotherapy and nephrectomy. These receptors were collected from a woman aged 45-65 years with renal cell carcinoma.

The chain joins TRBV7-9 to TRBJ2-2; D is undetermined. The CDR3 length is 12 residues. Between the trimmed V and J ends, which lost 4 bases and 6 bases, there was a span of 6 bases. Germline V gene sequence: CDR1 SEHNR, CDR2 FQNEAQ (reference sequence). In DNA, the CDR3 is TGTGCCAGCAGCTATAGTGCCGGGGAGCTGTTTTTT. Translated: CASSYSAGELFF.

This rearrangement joins TRBV18 to TRBJ1-1, with TRBD1 as a possible D gene (5 bases). This CDR3 is 15 amino acids long. Trimming removed 0 bases at V and 1 base at J, with 9 bases between. The germline CDR1 and CDR2 sequences are KGHSH and LQKENI. Written as DNA, the CDR3 is TGTGCCAGCTCACCACCGGGGGGTGGGAACACTGAAGCTTTCTTT. It specifies CASSPPGGGNTEAFF.

This clone was counted once. V gene TRBV28 combines with J gene TRBJ1-4; D possibly corresponds to TRBD1 (5 bases). Germline V gives CDR1 MDHEN, CDR2 SYDVKM. Deletions cut 3 bases from V and 8 bases from J, with 13 bases between. The CDR3 loop spans 14 amino acids. CDR3 in DNA: TGTGCCAGCAGTTTGGCAGGCGGGGGGGAAAAACTGTTTTTT. Protein: CASSLAGGGEKLFF.

The chain links TRBV11-3 to TRBJ2-7, with 11 bases identical to TRBD2. This CDR3 has 16 amino acids. Germline V gives CDR1 SGHNT, CDR2 YENEEA. Trimming at V came to 5 bases and at J to 2 bases, leaving 8 bases not matched to a gene. CDR3 loop: CASSVTTSGEPYEQYF. In nucleotides, the CDR3 is TGTGCCAGCAGCGTAACGACTAGCGGGGAACCCTACGAGCAGTACTTC.

The CDR3 nucleotides read TGTGCCAGCAGCTTAACGGGGCGTGCACAAGAGACCCAGTACTTC. Amino acids: CASSLTGRAQETQYF. The V and J genes are TRBV7-3 and TRBJ2-5, with D perhaps matching TRBD1 (5 bases). This CDR3 contains 15 residues. V lost 0 bases, J lost 2 bases, and 10 bases lay in between. Looked up from germline, CDR1 is SGHTA and CDR2 is FQGTGA.

V usage is TRBV10-1 and J usage is TRBJ2-7, with 9 bases matching TRBD1. Germline trimming cut 7 bases from V and 5 bases from J; bases unmatched to any gene: 9. This CDR3 comprises 14 residues. Germline V gene lookup returns CDR1 WNHNN and CDR2 SYGVQD (reference sequence). DNA for the CDR3: TGCGCCAGCAAGCAGGACAGGGGATCCAACGAGCAGTACTTC. Its translation: CASKQDRGSNEQYF.

V is TRBV9 and J is TRBJ2-7; perhaps D is TRBD1 or TRBD2 (6 bases each). Trimming pared 3 bases from V and 2 bases from J, leaving 15 bases between. The CDR3 covers 15 residues. Germline V gene sequence: CDR1 SGDLS, CDR2 YYNGEE. The CDR3 DNA is TGTGCCAGCAGCGCGGGGGCAGGTTATACCTACGAGCAGTACTTC. Translated: CASSAGAGYTYEQYF.

V and J are TRBV11-2 and TRBJ2-7, with TRBD1 matching over 7 bases. From germline, CDR1 is SGHAT and CDR2 FQNNGV. J was trimmed by 3 bases and V by 6 bases; bases with no gene match: 5. This CDR3 is built from 13 residues. DNA for the CDR3: TGTGCCAGCAGTATCACAGGGGTCTACGAGCAGTACTTC. Amino acids: CASSITGVYEQYF.

This rearrangement joins TRBV7-2 to TRBJ1-5; no definite D call. CDR1 SGHTA and CDR2 FQGNSA come from the germline V gene. V was cut by 4 bases and J by 6 bases, with 10 bases left in between. The CDR3 loop spans 13 amino acids. The CDR3 DNA is TGTGCCAGCAGCTCACTGCATTCTCAGCCCCAGCATTTT. This gives the protein CASSSLHSQPQHF.

This rearrangement joins TRBV27 to TRBJ2-3; 10 nucleotides line up with TRBD1. The CDR3 spans 15 residues. V was clipped by 7 bases and J by 2 bases; unmatched bases: 6. CDR1 is MNHEY, CDR2 SMNVEV, per germline (reference sequence). The CDR3 loop reads CASIETGGFTDTQYF. CDR3 DNA: TGTGCCAGCATCGAGACAGGGGGCTTCACAGATACGCAGTATTTT.

There are a few counts of this clone. This chain links TRBV5-1 with TRBJ2-7, with 10 bases fitting TRBD1. Looked up from germline, CDR1 is SGHRS and CDR2 is YFSETQ. The CDR3 has 12 residues. Trimming removed 7 bases from V and 6 bases from J; junction bases left unmatched: 4. CDR3 in DNA: TGCGCCAGCGGAGACAGGGGGCCCGAGCAGTACTTC. Residues: CASGDRGPEQYF. Full variable domain (remainder filled in from reference TRBV5-1 and TRBJ2-7): KAGVTQTPRYLIKTRGQQVTLSCSPISGHRSVSWYQQTPGQGLQFLFEYFSETQRNKGNFPGRFSGRQFSNSRSEMNVSTLELGDSALYLCASGDRGPEQYFGPGTRLTVT.

The chain links TRBV12-5 to TRBJ2-1; 10 nucleotides match TRBD2. The V gene's germline CDR1 is LGHNT and CDR2 FRNRAP. CDR3 size: 14 residues. Unmatched junction bases numbered 4, after V lost 0 bases and J lost 11 bases. The CDR3 spells CASGLVPGLAKQFF. In nucleotides, the CDR3 is TGTGCTAGTGGTTTGGTCCCGGGACTAGCGAAGCAGTTCTTC.

In its sample, this clone was seen once. J is TRBJ2-3 and V is TRBV19; 10 positions match TRBD2. Germline V lookup: CDR1 LNHDA, CDR2 SQIVND (reference sequence). The CDR3 totals 15 residues. The trim removed 2 bases at V and 1 base at J, leaving 0 bases unmatched. CDR3 nucleotides: TGTGCCAGTAGTATACTAGCGGGGGGCACAGATACGCAGTATTTT. Translated, it gives CASSILAGGTDTQYF.

The genes are TRBV7-2 and TRBJ2-7; the match to TRBD1 covers 7 bases. V dropped 1 base and J dropped 6; count of bases not matched to a gene: 6. The germline CDR1 and CDR2 sequences are SGHTA and FQGNSA. The CDR3 length is 14 residues. The CDR3 reads CASSLERDSFEQYF. CDR3 sequence (DNA): TGTGCCAGCAGCTTAGAAAGGGACAGTTTCGAGCAGTACTTC.

This clone was counted between two and nine times. One end of the junction does not line up with germline, which may come from a read error. This chain connects TRBV7-9 to TRBJ1-4; D gene ambiguous. The CDR3 is 11 amino acids. CDR1 SEHNR and CDR2 FQNEAQ come from the germline V gene (reference sequence). The CDR3 region is CGVGSVEKLFF. The CDR3 DNA reads TGCGGGGTCGGTAGCGTCGAAAAACTGTTTTTT.

This clone was counted once. V gene TRBV2 combines with J gene TRBJ2-5; TRBD2 agrees at 9 bases. CDR3 length equals 16 residues. The germline V gene has CDR1 SNHLY and CDR2 FYNNEI. Germline trimming cut 3 bases from V and 2 bases from J; bases unmatched to any gene: 7. The CDR3 bases are TGTGCCAGCAGTGACGCTAGCGGGACCATGCAAGAGACCCAGTACTTC. As protein: CASSDASGTMQETQYF. The variable domain in full, with the rest retrieved from reference TRBV2 and TRBJ2-5, is EPEVTQTPSHQVTQMGQEVILRCVPISNHLYFYWYRQILGQKVEFLVSFYNNEISEKSEIFDDQFSVERPDGSNFTLKIRSTKLEDSAMYFCASSDASGTMQETQYFGPGTRLLVL.

The chain couples TRBV7-9 to TRBJ2-3, with 7 positions matching TRBD1. This CDR3 is built from 15 residues. V shed 4 bases, J shed 5 bases, and the junction held 9 bases outside the gene matches. Germline assignment: CDR1 SEHNR and CDR2 FQNEAQ (reference sequence). The CDR3 DNA follows: TGTGCCAGCAGCTCTTCTATAACAGGGGAAGATACGCAGTATTTT. Protein sequence: CASSSSITGEDTQYF.